This paragraph reports one T cell receptor (beta chain). It has no known antigen specificity. Within one base of it there is no much larger clone, and no base qualities were kept. This entry comes from a study of blood T cell dynamics during melanoma immunotherapy (dated by TCRdb to 2019 to 2021). For context, the study as a whole: Patients had metastatic melanoma and received first-line pembrolizumab or nivolumab plus ipilimumab as standard of care in the United Kingdom. Peripheral T cell receptor repertoires of metastatic melanoma patients were profiled before and after one cycle of checkpoint inhibitor therapy to find early correlates of response. Consecutive patients formed a training cohort, and a further independent group of patients from the same centre was pooled into an external validation set.

A fixed 350 ng of DNA was loaded for every bulk PBMC sample. The immunoSEQ TCRb Assay kit was used according to manufacturer instructions to amplify TCR beta CDR3 sequences from genomic DNA. The KAPA Library Quantification Kit for Illumina platforms was used to quantify pooled libraries by qPCR. Pooled libraries were sequenced on an Illumina NextSeq 500, clustered at roughly 0.6-1.1 pM. The published analysis was carried out like this. TCR data were analyzed with immunoSEQ ANALYZER and the R LymphoSeq package. A rearrangement efficiency score was calculated as productive divided by the sum of productive and non-productive CDR3 sequences. Clonality was assessed using the Gini coefficient and diversity using the Renyi index at alpha=1, with pairwise comparisons between timepoints within each patient. Clonal relatedness, based on an edit distance of 3, and repertoire similarity, based on the Bhattacharyya coefficient, were both computed in LymphoSeq. Linear discriminant analysis on week-3 changes in clonality and diversity was built with the R MASS and caret packages to classify response. In its TCRdb copy, this immuneACCESS table keeps in-frame sequences only and misses some clones. Where compared with another copy, unresolved V genes explain less than half of these, and the others have no known cause. That table is the source of V, J and clone size, and D and trimming were worked out from the DNA. Here the sample has 14,000 or so clones; over 75% occur a single time. The ten largest make up 5% to 6.5% of the sample.

CDR3 length: 13 amino acids, cysteine to phenylalanine. The only DNA kept is the CDR3, 39 bases in frame from the first base. CDR1 and CDR2 are read off the germline V gene (reference sequence) as SGHKS and YYEKEE. Cut back by 0 bases and 6 bases, the V and J ends lie 7 bases apart. Overall study results and their limits: Unlike progressors, patients who went on to achieve disease control showed a bifurcated reorganization of the PBMC repertoire at W3, with either increased clonality or increased diversity. The study was unable to establish whether the T cell clones driving the repertoire changes were melanoma-specific or instead reflected general immune activation. The relatively small sample size was acknowledged as something that could potentially limit how far the results can be generalized.

Taken with the paper, the label for time point translates to: pre-treatment baseline. Blood samples were taken before treatment (T0) and at week 3 (W3), following the first cycle of checkpoint blockade. Except for a couple of patients with rapid clinical progression, response was assessed 12 weeks after the first infusion by RECIST 1.1; disease control meant complete response, partial response or stable disease. Patients were not eligible if they had prior systemic cancer treatment, concomitant immunosuppressant therapy or synchronous other active malignancies. Bulk PBMC and plasma cell-free DNA were both sequenced for TCR beta so that circulating cells and T cell turnover could be tracked. Lymphoprep and SepMate tubes were used to isolate PBMC from blood, and red cell lysis was then performed. QIAamp DNA Blood Mini kits were used to extract DNA from PBMC and sorted T cell subsets.

The specimen was blood, collected from a patient treated with checkpoint blockade. The sequence joins TRBV5-5 to TRBJ2-1; too little of a D gene remains to name it. The clonotype comes from a human donor with melanoma. CDR3 reads: CASSLASINEQFF. The nucleotides are TGTGCCAGCAGCTTGGCATCAATCAATGAGCAGTTCTTC. Supplemented by the reference TRBV5-5 and TRBJ2-1 proteins around the CDR3, the complete variable domain is DAGVTQSPTHLIKTRGQQVTLRCSPISGHKSVSWYQQVLGQGPQFIFQYYEKEERGRGNFPDRFSARQFPNYSSELNVNALLLGDSALYLCASSLASINEQFFGPGTRLTVL.